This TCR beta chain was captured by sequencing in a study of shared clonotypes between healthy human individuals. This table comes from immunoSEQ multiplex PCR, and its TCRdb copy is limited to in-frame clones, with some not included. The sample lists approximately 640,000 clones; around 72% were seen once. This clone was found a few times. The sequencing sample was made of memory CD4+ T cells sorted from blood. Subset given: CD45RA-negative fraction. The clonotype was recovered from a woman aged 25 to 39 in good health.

The CDR3 loop reads CASSLSSGMWGYTF. In DNA, the CDR3 is TGCGCCAGCAGCCTCTCGTCAGGGATGTGGGGCTACACCTTC. This chain uses TRBV5-1 with TRBJ1-2; perhaps TRBD1 as D (5 bases). Deletions cut 4 bases from V and 8 bases from J, with 18 bases between. Germline V gives CDR1 SGHRS, CDR2 YFSETQ. The CDR3 has 14 residues.